This record looks at one T cell receptor (beta chain) sequence and its context. The sample originates from a study of blood T cell repertoires in COVID-19. Study context: Collection of acute and convalescent COVID-19 samples took place in the United States, Italy and Spain. PBMCs, B-cell-depleted T cells, or T cells provided the cDNA or gDNA that made up the material.

The germline V gene encodes CDR1 MNHNS and CDR2 SASEGT. The CDR3 spans 15 residues. V shed 0 bases and J shed 6 bases, with 11 bases lying between them. Original data processing: Amplification of reference gene primers was used by the study to estimate nucleated cell counts. Clones were sequenced by immunoSEQ multiplex PCR, and TCRdb holds only the in-frame ones, with some missing. V, J and clone size are those of that table, while D and trimming were read from the DNA. The sample has around 100,000 clones, 85% to 90% seen once. Source material: peripheral blood. The chain couples TRBV6-1 to TRBJ1-4; possibly TRBD1 for D (5 bases). The origin of this receptor is a human donor in a cohort sampled during active COVID-19. Written as DNA, the CDR3 is TGTGCCAGCAGTGAAGCGCGGCAGGGTTATGAAAAACTGTTTTTT. Protein product: CASSEARQGYEKLFF.